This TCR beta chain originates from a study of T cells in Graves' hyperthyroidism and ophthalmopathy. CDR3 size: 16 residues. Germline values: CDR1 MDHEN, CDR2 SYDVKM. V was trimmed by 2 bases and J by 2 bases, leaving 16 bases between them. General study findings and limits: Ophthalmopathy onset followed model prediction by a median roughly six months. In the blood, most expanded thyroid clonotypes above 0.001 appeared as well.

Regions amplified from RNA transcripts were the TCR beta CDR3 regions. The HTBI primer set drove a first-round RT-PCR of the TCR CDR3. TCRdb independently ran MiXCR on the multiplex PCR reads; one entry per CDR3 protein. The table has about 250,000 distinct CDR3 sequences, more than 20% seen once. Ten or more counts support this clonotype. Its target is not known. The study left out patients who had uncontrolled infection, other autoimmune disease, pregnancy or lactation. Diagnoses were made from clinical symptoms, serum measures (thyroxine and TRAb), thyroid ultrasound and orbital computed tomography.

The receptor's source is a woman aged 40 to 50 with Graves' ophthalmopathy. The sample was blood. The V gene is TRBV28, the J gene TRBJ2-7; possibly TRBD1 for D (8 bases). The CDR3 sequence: CASSLGTGGLAYEQYF. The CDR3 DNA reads TGTGCCAGCAGTTTAGGGACAGGCGGACTAGCCTACGAGCAGTACTTC.